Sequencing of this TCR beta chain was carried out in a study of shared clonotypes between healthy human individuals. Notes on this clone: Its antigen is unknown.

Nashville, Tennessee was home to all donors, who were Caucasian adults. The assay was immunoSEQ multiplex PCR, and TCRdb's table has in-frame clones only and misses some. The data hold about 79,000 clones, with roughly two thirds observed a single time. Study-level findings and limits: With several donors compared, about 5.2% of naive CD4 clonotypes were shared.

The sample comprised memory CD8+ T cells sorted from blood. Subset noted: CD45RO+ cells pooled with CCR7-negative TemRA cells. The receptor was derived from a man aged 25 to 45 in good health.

CDR3 DNA sequence: TGTGCCGGGGGTCAAGGGTACGAGCAGTACTTC. Its protein is CAGGQGYEQYF. V and J are TRBV2 and TRBJ2-7; D assignment may be TRBD1 or TRBD2 (5 bases each). This CDR3 is 11 amino acids long. The V end was cut by 11 bases, the J end by 4 bases, with 12 bases between. Germline CDR1 reads SNHLY; CDR2 reads FYNNEI. Full variable domain (outside the CDR3, taken from reference TRBV2 and TRBJ2-7): EPEVTQTPSHQVTQMGQEVILRCVPISNHLYFYWYRQILGQKVEFLVSFYNNEISEKSEIFDDQFSVERPDGSNFTLKIRSTKLEDSAMYFCAGGQGYEQYFGPGTRLTVT.